These T cell receptor beta chains were read from a single sample in a study of blood T cell repertoires in COVID-19. Some clones are missing from TCRdb's copy, which holds only in-frame ones; the method was immunoSEQ multiplex PCR. The sample lists 90,000 to 120,000 clones, about 91% seen once, with approximately 6.2% in the top ten. The sequencing input was peripheral blood. Every receptor here comes from a middle-aged man with active or convalescent COVID-19. Both conserved end residues are part of each CDR3. A D gene is named only where the DNA matches it firmly. Not every row has a clone size; where given, it reads once, few, many or a size class.

v_call: TRBV29-1
d_call: TRBD1
clone_size: NA
j_call: TRBJ1-2
cdr3_aa: CSVDEGGSDYGYTF
cdr3_nt: TGCAGCGTTGACGAAGGGGGCTCTGACTATGGCTACACCTTC

v_call: TRBV1
d_call: NA
clone_size: NA
j_call: TRBJ1-3
cdr3_aa: CTSSPDCFGNTIYF
cdr3_nt: TGCACCAGCAGCCCCGACTGCTTCGGAAACACCATATATTTT

v_call: TRBV12-3/TRBV12-4
d_call: TRBD1
clone_size: NA
j_call: TRBJ1-2
cdr3_aa: CASSGLQGYGYTF
cdr3_nt: TGTGCCAGCAGTGGATTACAGGGGTATGGCTACACCTTC

v_call: TRBV15
d_call: NA
clone_size: few
j_call: TRBJ2-2
cdr3_aa: CATSDLRWGPAGELFF
cdr3_nt: TGTGCCACCAGCGACCTAAGGTGGGGCCCCGCCGGGGAGCTGTTTTTT

v_call: TRBV4-1
d_call: TRBD2
clone_size: NA
j_call: TRBJ2-1
cdr3_aa: CASSQGGLAGQYNEQFF
cdr3_nt: TGCGCCAGCAGCCAAGGAGGACTAGCGGGACAATACAATGAGCAGTTCTTC

v_call: TRBV20-1
d_call: TRBD1
clone_size: few
j_call: TRBJ1-2
cdr3_aa: CSASSGTGGVRYGYTF
cdr3_nt: TGCAGTGCTAGTTCCGGGACAGGGGGCGTTCGCTATGGCTACACCTTC

v_call: TRBV28
d_call: TRBD1
clone_size: NA
j_call: TRBJ1-4
cdr3_aa: CAVDRDEKLFF
cdr3_nt: TGTGCGGTCGACAGGGACGAAAAACTGTTTTTT

v_call: TRBV14
d_call: NA
clone_size: NA
j_call: TRBJ1-2
cdr3_aa: CASSQFDGGNYGYTF
cdr3_nt: TGTGCCAGCAGCCAATTTGACGGGGGAAACTATGGCTACACCTTC

v_call: TRBV18
d_call: NA
clone_size: NA
j_call: TRBJ1-1
cdr3_aa: CASSPQSSGKGTEAFF
cdr3_nt: TGTGCCAGCTCACCCCAATCGTCAGGGAAGGGAACTGAAGCTTTCTTT

v_call: TRBV19
d_call: NA
clone_size: NA
j_call: TRBJ1-5
cdr3_aa: CASGGGINQPQHF
cdr3_nt: TGTGCCTCGGGAGGGGGGATAAATCAGCCCCAGCATTTT

v_call: TRBV3-1/TRBV3-2
d_call: TRBD2
clone_size: NA
j_call: TRBJ2-1
cdr3_aa: CASSQDGGLWNEQFF
cdr3_nt: TGTGCCAGCAGCCAAGATGGGGGACTATGGAATGAGCAGTTCTTC

v_call: TRBV18
d_call: TRBD1
clone_size: NA
j_call: TRBJ2-7
cdr3_aa: CASSPGGQTYEQYF
cdr3_nt: TGTGCCAGCTCACCAGGGGGACAGACCTACGAGCAGTACTTC

v_call: TRBV30
d_call: NA
clone_size: NA
j_call: TRBJ1-6
cdr3_aa: CASSRSSYNSPLHF
cdr3_nt: TGTGCCTCCTCGCGTAGCTCCTATAATTCACCCCTCCACTTT

v_call: TRBV7-2
d_call: TRBD1
clone_size: few
j_call: TRBJ1-5
cdr3_aa: CASSLGDRGDWQPQHF
cdr3_nt: TGTGCCAGCAGCTTAGGTGACAGGGGAGACTGGCAGCCCCAGCATTTT

v_call: TRBV28
d_call: NA
clone_size: NA
j_call: TRBJ2-3
cdr3_aa: CASSFRVTDTQYF
cdr3_nt: TGTGCCAGCAGTTTCAGGGTAACAGATACGCAGTATTTT

v_call: TRBV27
d_call: NA
clone_size: NA
j_call: TRBJ1-6
cdr3_aa: CASSTGISNSPLHF
cdr3_nt: TGTGCCAGCAGCACCGGGATATCTAATTCACCCCTCCACTTT

v_call: TRBV6-2/TRBV6-3
d_call: NA
clone_size: once
j_call: TRBJ1-4
cdr3_aa: CASSYERVEEKLFF
cdr3_nt: TGTGCCAGCAGTTACGAGAGGGTGGAAGAAAAACTGTTTTTT

v_call: TRBV4-1
d_call: TRBD1
clone_size: few
j_call: TRBJ2-2
cdr3_aa: CASSRTGGATTGELFF
cdr3_nt: TGCGCCAGCAGCAGGACAGGGGGCGCGACCACCGGGGAGCTGTTTTTT

v_call: TRBV10-3
d_call: TRBD1
clone_size: NA
j_call: TRBJ2-6
cdr3_aa: CAISKMGQLGSGANVLTF
cdr3_nt: TGTGCCATCAGTAAGATGGGACAGTTGGGGTCTGGGGCCAACGTCCTGACTTTC

v_call: TRBV5-1
d_call: TRBD2
clone_size: NA
j_call: TRBJ2-3
cdr3_aa: CASSLPNSGSGSDTQYF
cdr3_nt: TGCGCCAGCAGCTTGCCTAACAGCGGGAGTGGATCAGATACGCAGTATTTT

v_call: TRBV11-2
d_call: TRBD1
clone_size: NA
j_call: TRBJ1-6
cdr3_aa: CASSLDRGPSPLHF
cdr3_nt: TGTGCCAGCAGCCTTGACAGGGGGCCTTCACCCCTCCACTTT

v_call: TRBV4-3
d_call: TRBD1
clone_size: NA
j_call: TRBJ1-5
cdr3_aa: CASSQETGLNQPQHF
cdr3_nt: TGCGCCAGCAGCCAAGAGACAGGGCTAAATCAGCCCCAGCATTTT

v_call: TRBV25-1
d_call: NA
clone_size: once
j_call: TRBJ1-2
cdr3_aa: CASSEFEGGGEVGYTF
cdr3_nt: TGTGCCAGCAGTGAATTCGAAGGGGGAGGGGAGGTTGGCTACACCTTC

v_call: TRBV15
d_call: TRBD1
clone_size: once
j_call: TRBJ2-7
cdr3_aa: CATGQGTSYEQYF
cdr3_nt: TGTGCCACGGGACAGGGGACTTCCTACGAGCAGTACTTC

v_call: TRBV5-4
d_call: TRBD1
clone_size: NA
j_call: TRBJ1-1
cdr3_aa: CASSPDPRDRGKYTEAFF
cdr3_nt: TGTGCCAGCAGCCCCGACCCCCGGGACAGGGGAAAGTACACTGAAGCTTTCTTT

v_call: TRBV6-5
d_call: NA
clone_size: once
j_call: TRBJ2-1
cdr3_aa: CASRPTGDSYNEQFF
cdr3_nt: TGTGCCAGCAGGCCTACAGGAGACTCCTACAATGAGCAGTTCTTC

v_call: TRBV9
d_call: NA
clone_size: NA
j_call: TRBJ2-1
cdr3_aa: CASSVGGLGHDNSYNEQFF
cdr3_nt: TGTGCCAGCAGCGTAGGAGGCCTTGGACATGATAACTCCTACAATGAGCAGTTCTTC

v_call: TRBV12-3/TRBV12-4
d_call: NA
clone_size: NA
j_call: TRBJ2-1
cdr3_aa: CASSFGGNEQFF
cdr3_nt: TGTGCCAGCAGTTTCGGAGGGAATGAGCAGTTCTTC

v_call: TRBV4-2
d_call: TRBD1
clone_size: NA
j_call: TRBJ2-1
cdr3_aa: CASSQPGTVNNEQFF
cdr3_nt: TGTGCCAGCAGCCAACCCGGGACAGTTAACAATGAGCAGTTCTTC

v_call: TRBV18
d_call: TRBD1
clone_size: NA
j_call: TRBJ2-1
cdr3_aa: CASSLGLGTGIYNEQFF
cdr3_nt: TGTGCCAGCTCACTGGGCCTCGGGACAGGGATCTACAATGAGCAGTTCTTC

v_call: TRBV28
d_call: NA
clone_size: once
j_call: TRBJ1-1
cdr3_aa: CASSEAVAEAFF
cdr3_nt: TGTGCCAGCAGTGAGGCGGTGGCTGAAGCTTTCTTT

v_call: TRBV5-6
d_call: TRBD1
clone_size: once
j_call: TRBJ1-4
cdr3_aa: CASSTRGQGGEKLFF
cdr3_nt: TGTGCCAGCAGCACTAGGGGACAGGGGGGAGAAAAACTGTTTTTT

v_call: TRBV10-3
d_call: NA
clone_size: NA
j_call: TRBJ2-7
cdr3_aa: CAISDRDNSYEQYF
cdr3_nt: TGTGCCATCAGTGACCGGGACAACTCCTACGAGCAGTACTTC

v_call: TRBV28
d_call: NA
clone_size: NA
j_call: TRBJ1-1
cdr3_aa: CASSPGGYTEAFF
cdr3_nt: TGTGCCAGCAGCCCCGGGGGGTACACTGAAGCTTTCTTT

v_call: TRBV28
d_call: NA
clone_size: NA
j_call: TRBJ2-7
cdr3_aa: CASSLVAGNAYEQYF
cdr3_nt: TGTGCCAGCAGTTTAGTGGCAGGGAATGCCTACGAGCAGTACTTC

v_call: TRBV6-1
d_call: NA
clone_size: NA
j_call: TRBJ1-1
cdr3_aa: CASSEKGRDTLMNTEAFF
cdr3_nt: TGTGCCAGCAGTGAAAAAGGGAGGGACACCTTAATGAACACTGAAGCTTTCTTT

v_call: TRBV19
d_call: NA
clone_size: NA
j_call: TRBJ1-2
cdr3_aa: CASSMSWTVSYGYTF
cdr3_nt: TGTGCCAGTAGTATGAGCTGGACAGTCTCCTATGGCTACACCTTC

v_call: TRBV6-5
d_call: NA
clone_size: NA
j_call: TRBJ1-5
cdr3_aa: CASSPDRNSNQPQHF
cdr3_nt: TGTGCCAGCAGTCCGGACAGAAATAGCAATCAGCCCCAGCATTTT

v_call: TRBV19
d_call: TRBD2
clone_size: few
j_call: TRBJ2-1
cdr3_aa: CASSTGRALYNEQFF
cdr3_nt: TGTGCCAGTAGTACCGGGAGGGCCCTATACAATGAGCAGTTCTTC

v_call: TRBV5-4
d_call: NA
clone_size: once
j_call: TRBJ2-7
cdr3_aa: CASSFPGGSYEQYF
cdr3_nt: TGTGCCAGCAGCTTCCCTGGAGGCTCCTACGAGCAGTACTTC

v_call: TRBV3-1/TRBV3-2
d_call: TRBD1
clone_size: NA
j_call: TRBJ1-1
cdr3_aa: CASSQVRTGLYTEAFF
cdr3_nt: TGTGCCAGCAGCCAAGTTCGGACAGGGCTCTACACTGAAGCTTTCTTT